The 10 T cell receptor beta chains listed next were all sequenced from one sample in a study of OX40 agonist ivuxolimab in advanced cancers. Some clones are missing from TCRdb's copy, which holds only in-frame ones; the method was immunoSEQ multiplex PCR. This sample yields roughly 49,000 clones, of which roughly 85% are seen a single time; 3.4% belongs to the top ten. The specimen was CD4+ or CD8+ T cells sorted from blood, collected in a trial of the OX40 agonist ivuxolimab. The source of these receptors is an adult with an advanced solid tumor such as melanoma, head and neck, liver or kidney cancer.

The chain uses TRBV11-2 and TRBJ1-4; D is possibly TRBD1 (5 bases). V lost 8 bases, J lost 8 bases, and 21 bases lay in between. Germline lookup yields CDR1 SGHAT and CDR2 FQNNGV. The CDR3 covers 15 residues. The CDR3 DNA follows: TGTGCCAGCTCCCCCTTGGGGGGGGAAGGGGAAAAACTGTTTTTT. It translates to CASSPLGGEGEKLFF. Using reference TRBV11-2 and TRBJ1-4 for the parts outside the CDR3, the full variable domain is EAGVAQSPRYKIIEKRQSVAFWCNPISGHATLYWYQQILGQGPKLLIQFQNNGVVDDSQLPKDRFSAERLKGVDSTLKIQPAKLEDSAVYLCASSPLGGEGEKLFFGSGTQLSVL.

This chain joins TRBV25-1 and TRBJ1-1, with a tentative D call TRBD1 (5 bases). CDR3 length: 15 amino acids. Trimming removed 0 bases at V and 4 bases at J, with 12 bases between. The germline gives CDR1 MGHDK, CDR2 SYGVNS. The CDR3: CASSEYEGLSTEAFF. The CDR3 region has the DNA TGTGCCAGCAGTGAATATGAGGGGCTTAGCACTGAAGCTTTCTTT.

The rearrangement joins TRBV29-1 to TRBJ2-1; 8 bases map to TRBD1. V gave up 7 bases and J gave up 6 bases; unmatched junction bases: 5. This CDR3 has 12 residues. Per the germline V gene, CDR1 is SQVTM and CDR2 is ANQGSEA. This CDR3 reads CSGDRRVNEQFF. The CDR3 coding sequence is TGCAGCGGGGACAGGCGGGTCAATGAGCAGTTCTTC.

This clone was picked up a small number of times. V gene TRBV27 combines with J gene TRBJ2-4, with 16 bases fitting TRBD2. The CDR3 spans 18 residues. Trimming removed 5 bases from V and 7 bases from J; junction bases left unmatched: 11. CDR1 is MNHEY, CDR2 SMNVEV, per germline (reference sequence). CDR3 region: CASSPGLAGGRGWNIQYF. DNA of the CDR3: TGTGCCAGCAGTCCGGGACTAGCGGGAGGGCGGGGTTGGAACATTCAGTACTTC.

The J gene is TRBJ1-4, the V gene TRBV19; TRBD1 agrees at 8 bases. This CDR3 spans 14 amino acids. Germline trimming cut 3 bases from V and 8 bases from J; bases unmatched to any gene: 5. Per germline, CDR1 LNHDA and CDR2 SQIVND (reference sequence). The CDR3 nucleotides are TGTGCCAGTAGTATCGGACAGGGATGGGAAAAACTGTTTTTT. Its protein product is CASSIGQGWEKLFF.

This clone showed up just once. The chain joins TRBV9 to TRBJ2-5; 10 bases are a match to TRBD2. CDR1 is SGDLS and CDR2 is YYNGEE in the germline V gene. V lost 3 bases to trimming and J lost 5 bases; unmatched junction nucleotides: 10. The CDR3 spans 16 residues. The CDR3 spells CASSAHSGGRGETQYF. CDR3 coding DNA: TGTGCCAGCAGCGCCCATAGCGGGGGGCGTGGCGAGACCCAGTACTTC. The full variable domain, in which reference TRBV9 and TRBJ2-5 provide the parts outside the CDR3, is DSGVTQTPKHLITATGQRVTLRCSPRSGDLSVYWYQQSLDQGLQFLIQYYNGEERAKGNILERFSAQQFPDLHSELNLSSLELGDSALYFCASSAHSGGRGETQYFGPGTRLLVL.

The gene calls are TRBV18 and TRBJ2-1, with 7 bases matching TRBD1. The germline V gene encodes CDR1 KGHSH and CDR2 LQKENI. The junction had 10 bases not matched to a gene; V was cut back by 3 bases and J by 8 bases. The CDR3 length is 15 residues. The CDR3 sequence is CASSPLDRAGHEQFF. Written as DNA, the CDR3 is TGTGCCAGCTCACCCTTAGACAGGGCTGGGCATGAGCAGTTCTTC.

The genes are TRBV6-5 and TRBJ2-7; D is perhaps TRBD1 (5 bases). The V end lost 2 bases, the J end lost 2 bases, and 13 bases lay between the germline ends. The CDR3 covers 15 residues. Germline V gene lookup returns CDR1 MNHEY and CDR2 SVGAGI. In nucleotides, the CDR3 is TGTGCCAGCAGTTACCTATCCCAGGGCGCCTACGAGCAGTACTTC. Translated, it gives CASSYLSQGAYEQYF.

This clone has just a few counts. This chain uses TRBV19 with TRBJ1-2; the match to TRBD1 covers 8 bases. The junction had 15 bases not matched to a gene; V was cut back by 11 bases and J by 7 bases. CDR1 and CDR2 from the germline V gene are LNHDA and SQIVND (reference sequence). The CDR3 spans 14 residues. The CDR3 is CAANARTGTGGYTF. The CDR3 DNA sequence: TGTGCCGCCAACGCGAGGACAGGGACGGGTGGCTACACCTTC.

CDR3 in amino acids: CASSLGGEREEQYF. CDR3 DNA sequence: TGTGCCAGCAGCTTGGGAGGGGAGAGGGAAGAGCAGTACTTC. V usage is TRBV7-2 and J usage is TRBJ2-7; 7 bases match TRBD2. V shed 3 bases, J shed 7 bases, and the junction held 9 bases outside the gene matches. The germline V gene has CDR1 SGHTA and CDR2 FQGNSA. The CDR3 is 14 residues long. The full variable domain, its missing parts supplied by reference TRBV7-2 and TRBJ2-7, is GAGVSQSPSNKVTEKGKDVELRCDPISGHTALYWYRQSLGQGLEFLIYFQGNSAPDKSGLPSDRFSAERTGGSVSTLTIQRTQQEDSAVYLCASSLGGEREEQYFGPGTRLTVT.